This T cell receptor (beta chain) was found in a study of regulatory T cells in long-lasting Graves disease. Investigators prepared the TCR beta libraries by applying iRepertoire HTBI primers and Arm-PCR of CDR3 regions. TCRdb processed the multiplex PCR reads anew with MiXCR; each CDR3 protein has one entry. The repertoire holds about 530,000 distinct CDR3 sequences, with roughly a sixth as singletons. This clonotype was seen ten or more times. The CDR3 has 12 residues. Unmatched junction bases numbered 5, after V lost 3 bases and J lost 7 bases. In germline, CDR1 is GTSNPN, CDR2 SVGIG (reference sequence). Time point: newly diagnosed GD, antithyroid drugs for less than 3 months. PBMC RNA served as the TCR library source. These data also formed part of another study, on T cells in Graves' hyperthyroidism and ophthalmopathy.

Source: peripheral blood mononuclear cells (PBMCs), taken at new diagnosis, from a patient treated with antithyroid drugs. The chain has TRBV30 and TRBJ1-1; 7 bases agree with TRBD1. The receptor was derived from a middle-aged woman with Graves disease. CDR3 bases: TGTGCCTGGAGCCTCAGGGGGAATGAAGCTTTCTTT. It encodes CAWSLRGNEAFF.